Given below is one TCR beta chain in context. Its specificity is not known. The repertoire was sequenced with immunoSEQ multiplex PCR; TCRdb's copy has only in-frame clones and lacks some. The sample yields over 750,000 clones, 90% to 98% seen once. From germline, CDR1 is WSHSY and CDR2 SAAADI. V shed 8 bases, J shed 5 bases, and the junction held 7 bases outside the gene matches. The CDR3 is made up of 14 amino acids. These data belong to a study of shared clonotypes between healthy human individuals. Study summary: Sampling drew on donors who were a couple of women and three men aged 18 to 49. Three plates each covered CD4 naive and memory; CD8 naive two, CD8 memory one. Study observations and caveats: Generally, naive subsets came out with larger estimated richness than memory subsets.

CD45RO negativity and positive selection for CCR7 defined naive CD8 cells, a population that excluded terminally differentiated effector memory CD45RA+ cells. Adults of Caucasian background living in Nashville, Tennessee made up all donors. The TCR was taken from a man younger than 45 in good health. The chain recombines TRBV10-2 with TRBJ2-2; the match to TRBD2 covers 8 bases. Sequencing was done on a sample of naive CD8+ T cells sorted from blood. The CDR3 sequence: CASSGTSGTGELFF. The CDR3 nucleotides read TGCGCCAGCTCCGGGACTAGTGGAACCGGGGAGCTGTTTTTT.